This TCR beta chain was profiled in a study of T cell responses to AZD1222 COVID-19 vaccine. The protocol was immunoSEQ multiplex PCR, while the TCRdb copy is restricted to in-frame clones and leaves out a portion. The table includes some 140,000 clones, roughly 90% detected once. The starting material was peripheral blood, obtained on day 0 of AZD1222 vaccination. The TCR originated in an adult in good health.

CDR3: CASSQELLAGNDEQFF. The CDR3 region has the DNA TGTGCCAGCAGCCAAGAGCTCCTGGCGGGGAACGATGAGCAGTTCTTC. V gene TRBV3-1 (or the pseudogene TRBV3-2) combines with J gene TRBJ2-1, with D possibly matching TRBD2 (6 bases). Germline V gives CDR1 LGHDT, CDR2 YNNKEL (reference sequence). The CDR3 runs 16 residues. V was clipped by 0 bases and J by 8 bases, with 17 bases between them.